The 2 T cell receptor beta chains listed next were all sequenced from one sample in a study of shared clonotypes between healthy human individuals. Generated by immunoSEQ multiplex PCR, the TCRdb table keeps only in-frame clones and is missing some. Of more than 2 million clones in the sample, 85% to 95% were seen once. Material for sequencing was naive CD4+ T cells sorted from blood. Subset of the sample: CD45RA+ positively selected. The receptor set was obtained from a man younger than 35 in good health.

The rearrangement joins TRBV18 to TRBJ2-7; no definite D call. This CDR3 has 12 amino acids. The V and J ends lost 2 bases and 3 bases respectively, with 5 bases between them. The germline CDR1 and CDR2 sequences are KGHSH and LQKENI. The CDR3: CASSPAIYEQYF. The CDR3 DNA reads TGTGCCAGCTCACCAGCTATCTACGAGCAGTACTTC.

A note on this clone: Since a much larger clone is just one base distant, this may be a read error. The chain is built from TRBV6-1 and TRBJ1-1; D unresolved. The CDR3 spans 14 residues. The germline CDR1 and CDR2 sequences are MNHNS and SASEGT. CDR3 DNA: TGTGCCAGCAGTTATAAAGAGGGATGGGCTGAAGCTTCCTTT. It specifies CASSYKEGWAEASF.